This note documents a single T cell receptor beta chain sequence. The target antigen is unknown. The length of the CDR3 is 13 residues. Germline V gene lookup returns CDR1 SGHRS and CDR2 YFSETQ. V dropped 5 bases and J dropped 5 bases, with 14 bases sitting between them. The investigators made TCR beta cDNA from roughly 460 ng total RNA, using a constant-region primer. Amplification in three nested multiplex PCR rounds with slightly modified ARM-PCR gave rise to TCR beta libraries. TRBV1-TRBV30 forward primers and a C-beta reverse primer were used in the first two PCR rounds, which each ran for approximately 11 cycles. TCRdb re-analysed the multiplex PCR reads in MiXCR, keeping a single row per CDR3 protein. The sample lists 250,000 to 400,000 distinct CDR3 sequences; 65% were seen once. The data were taken from a study of tumor-infiltrating lymphocytes in primary liver carcinoma. Study at large: Surgeons resected the patients' primary liver carcinomas. The study, taken as a whole, reports: Blood trailed tumors significantly in top-250-clone fraction (p = 0.039). Pairs of tumor regions overlapped more than tumor-adjacent and tumor-blood pairs did.

Germline DNA was also extracted, and blood RNA was taken from unsorted whole blood. Every patient had chronic HBV infection and was treatment-naive. The sample taken for sequencing was peripheral blood. The chain carries TRBV5-1 and TRBJ2-7; maybe TRBD2 (6 bases). The sequence was collected from a man aged 40-49 years with primary liver carcinoma and hepatitis B virus infection. In nucleotides, the CDR3 is TGCGCCAGCAGAAGGTCGGGAGCTCACGAGCAGTACTTC. Its translation is CASRRSGAHEQYF.